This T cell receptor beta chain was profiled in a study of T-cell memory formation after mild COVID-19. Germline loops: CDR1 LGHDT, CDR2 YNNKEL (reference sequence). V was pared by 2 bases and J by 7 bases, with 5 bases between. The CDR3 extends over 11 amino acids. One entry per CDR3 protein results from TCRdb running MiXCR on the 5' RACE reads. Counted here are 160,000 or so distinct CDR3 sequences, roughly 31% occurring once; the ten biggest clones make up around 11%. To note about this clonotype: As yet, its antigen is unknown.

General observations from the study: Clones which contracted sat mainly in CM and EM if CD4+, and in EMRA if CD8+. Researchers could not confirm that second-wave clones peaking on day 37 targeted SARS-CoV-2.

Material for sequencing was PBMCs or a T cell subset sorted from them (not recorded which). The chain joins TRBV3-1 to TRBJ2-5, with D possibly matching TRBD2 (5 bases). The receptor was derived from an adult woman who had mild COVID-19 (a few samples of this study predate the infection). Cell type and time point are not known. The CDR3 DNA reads TGTGCCAGCAGCCAAAGCGGGACCCAGTACTTC. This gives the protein CASSQSGTQYF.